This T cell receptor beta chain was profiled in a study of blood T cell repertoires in COVID-19. In the source study's methods: Reference gene primers were amplified, and this amplification served to estimate nucleated cell counts. This table comes from immunoSEQ multiplex PCR, and its TCRdb copy is limited to in-frame clones, with some not included. V and J calls and clone size are given by that table; D and trimming were obtained from the DNA. The sample has a few hundred thousand clones, roughly 86% seen once; the top ten hold 1.7%. The CDR3 loop spans 17 amino acids. In germline, CDR1 is MGHDK, CDR2 SYGVNS. The ends were cut back, 0 bases at V and 8 bases at J, with 17 bases in the middle.

The sequenced material came from PBMCs or T cells enriched from blood (not recorded which). The receptor was isolated from a woman aged 25-40 years who had recovered from COVID-19. J is TRBJ1-6 and V is TRBV25-1; maybe TRBD1 (5 bases). The CDR3 nucleotides read TGTGCCAGCAGTGAATATTTCGCCTTGGGGGGGGATTCACCCCTCCACTTT. It specifies CASSEYFALGGDSPLHF.